This T cell receptor beta chain is drawn from a study of cytomegalovirus exposure and HLA in healthy donors. At the level of the study: Membership in the Caucasian-associated ancestry cluster was found for 75% to 85% of around 380 genotyped donors. General study points: Presence/absence analyses assumed roughly uniform sequencing depth across donors, which may not hold. Earlier findings revealed that most TCR beta V segments proved productive either about 87% or about 30% of the time.

PCR amplification relied on 60 Vbeta primers (plus 13 Jbeta primers). Generated by immunoSEQ multiplex PCR, the TCRdb table keeps only in-frame clones and is missing some. The sample has about 160,000 clones, more than 75% seen once. V shed 4 bases and J 2 bases; nucleotides not matched to a gene: 11. The length of the CDR3 is 17 residues. The germline CDR1 and CDR2 sequences are SGDLS and YYNGEE. A note on this clone: The antigen is unknown.

The chain links TRBV9 to TRBJ2-3; TRBD2 matches at 9 bases. This TCR derives from a girl aged 5-17 years in good health and CMV-seropositive. The material sequenced was PBMCs. Here the CDR3 reads CASSPYGSGGITDTQYF. The CDR3 DNA sequence: TGTGCCAGCAGCCCCTATGGGAGCGGGGGGATCACAGATACGCAGTATTTT.